Each of the 8 T cell receptor beta chains below was sequenced from the same sample in a study of blood T cell repertoires in COVID-19. TCRdb's table, derived via immunoSEQ multiplex PCR, lists solely in-frame clones and lacks some. The sample consists of 85,000 to 90,000 clones, about four fifths of them appearing once. The sample comprised peripheral blood. The receptors were sampled from an elderly woman with acute or convalescent COVID-19.

This clone was observed a handful of times. This chain uses TRBV7-9 with TRBJ1-6; TRBD1 matches 7 bases. CDR1 and CDR2 from the germline V gene are SEHNR and FQNEAQ (reference sequence). V dropped 5 bases and J dropped 8; count of bases not matched to a gene: 6. This CDR3 contains 14 residues. CDR3 bases: TGTGCCAGCAGCCGGACAGGTGACGATTCACCCCTCCACTTT. Protein product: CASSRTGDDSPLHF.

V usage is TRBV11-1 and J usage is TRBJ2-5; 8 nucleotides agree with TRBD2. Losses at the gene ends were 5 bases for V and 4 bases for J; bases not matched to a gene: 9. Germline CDR1 and CDR2: SGHAT and FQDESV (reference sequence). The CDR3 has 15 residues. CDR3 nucleotides: TGTGCCAGCAGCGCCCTCGGGGGGGGTCGAGAGACCCAGTACTTC. The encoded protein is CASSALGGGRETQYF.

The chain employs TRBV9 and TRBJ1-5; D is uncertain. The germline V gene encodes CDR1 SGDLS and CDR2 YYNGEE. V lost 0 bases, J lost 2 bases, and 9 bases lay in between. This CDR3 is built from 15 residues. CDR3 in DNA: TGTGCCAGCAGCGTAGGGTGGGAGGGCAATCAGCCCCAGCATTTT. This gives the protein CASSVGWEGNQPQHF.

This rearrangement joins TRBV19 to TRBJ2-5; 14 bases align to TRBD2. Germline CDR1 LNHDA, CDR2 SQIVND (reference sequence). J lost 5 bases, V lost 4 bases, and 3 bases had no gene match. The CDR3 totals 15 residues. CDR3 nucleotide sequence: TGTGCCAGTAGTACTGGGACTAGCGGGAGTGAGACCCAGTACTTC. Amino acid sequence: CASSTGTSGSETQYF.

This chain connects TRBV7-2 to TRBJ1-4, with D unresolved. The ends were cut back, 5 bases at V and 10 bases at J, with 14 bases in the middle. The CDR3 has 13 residues. Germline V gene sequence: CDR1 SGHTA, CDR2 FQGNSA. CDR3 coding DNA: TGTGCCAGCAGCCCGCCCCAATTCGGAAAACTGTTTTTT. Encoded protein: CASSPPQFGKLFF.

V is TRBV4-2 and J is TRBJ1-1; perhaps TRBD1 as D (5 bases). V lost 4 bases and J 3 bases, leaving 15 bases between the germline ends. Germline-derived CDR1 and CDR2 are LGHNA and YNFKEQ. The CDR3 covers 15 residues. CDR3 residues: CASSRGEIGDTEAFF. CDR3 sequence (DNA): TGTGCCAGCAGCCGGGGGGAGATCGGAGACACTGAAGCTTTCTTT.

This chain connects TRBV5-1 to TRBJ2-2, with 8 bases that match TRBD2. This CDR3 region has 14 residues. Germline values: CDR1 SGHRS, CDR2 YFSETQ. J gave up 6 bases and V 0 bases, and 1 base lay outside the gene matches. Here the CDR3 DNA reads TGCGCCAGCAGCTTGGGGCGGGAGGCCGGGGAGCTGTTTTTT. Protein sequence: CASSLGREAGELFF.

This clone was detected only a few times. This chain uses TRBV5-1 with TRBJ1-1, with D maybe TRBD1 (6 bases). The CDR3 runs to 15 residues. Trimming pared 0 bases from V and 3 bases from J, leaving 12 bases between. Germline V lookup: CDR1 SGHRS, CDR2 YFSETQ. The CDR3: CASSLGGGGYTEAFF. Here the CDR3 DNA reads TGCGCCAGCAGCTTGGGTGGGGGCGGATACACTGAAGCTTTCTTT.